This note documents a single TCR beta chain sequence. Its antigen is unknown. Nothing much larger sits one base from this clone, and base qualities are not available. The data originate from a study of cytomegalovirus exposure and HLA in healthy donors (TCRdb year 2017). Background on the whole study: In an earlier analysis of under 600 of the donors, about 270 Gb of sequence data and some 120 million unique TCR beta sequences from about 179 million T cells were reported. Donor age, sex, ethnicity and CMV serostatus were collected together with the repertoire data. In the later analysis, no new phenotypic data were used to find candidate immune exposures; instead, reliance was placed on TCR beta sequences and their occurrence across donors. To predict cytomegalovirus infection status, the study combined high-throughput TCR immunosequencing, statistical association of individual TCRs with disease status, and machine learning. The number of typed donors differed by locus: roughly 620-630 for A, B, C, DRB1 and DQB1; 500 to 550 for DQA1; approximately 600 for DPA1; and 450 to 480 for DPB1. A later genetic analysis used genome-wide SNP genotypes for about three fifths of the 666 donors, treating that subset as a discovery cohort. Every repertoire in the discovery cohort had been generated on one and the same sequencing platform. An earlier analysis of a few hundred of the donors applied high-throughput TCR beta sequencing to assess whether each TCR beta V gene segment acted as functional or pseudogenic. A later analysis re-analyzed previously published TCR beta repertoires from 500 to 700 donors and added high-resolution HLA genotyping to study TCR occurrence patterns. HLA typing included class I and class II loci at four-digit resolution. The study aimed to test whether cataloging public T cell receptors could reveal signatures of past pathogen exposure. Of the roughly 400 genotyped donors, roughly 80% were placed in the genetic ancestry cluster associated with self-reported Caucasian donors. Along with the approximately 650-subject first cohort, a separate validation cohort of over a hundred different subjects was used. An early release covering some 640 HLA-typed donors comprised about 300 gigabases of sequencing data and tens of millions of unique TCR sequences. On average, approximately 250,000 unique TCR beta nucleotide sequences were sequenced per donor among more than 350 genotyped donors of the cohort, with roughly 18% of those sequences being non-productive. The study profiled the T cell repertoires of approximately 700 subjects by immunosequencing and related them to cytomegalovirus serostatus. Because of strong linkage in the cohort, 5 or 6 DR-DQ haplotypes were treated as single units for association and clustering.

The method was the immunoSEQ multiplex PCR assay. A mixture of 60 forward primers for TCR Vbeta segments and 13 reverse primers for TCR Jbeta segments was used in the multiplex PCR. Amplification of the CDR3 region of rearranged TCR beta genes was performed with a multiplex PCR assay on genomic DNA. Amplified TCR beta libraries were sequenced as 87-base-pair reads on the Illumina HiSeq System. In the paper's pipeline: In a later analysis, roughly 80 million unique TCR beta chains were counted across the approximately 670 repertoires, and roughly 10 million of these chains were shared by at least two donors. To remove PCR and sequencing errors, raw reads were error-corrected and collapsed into unique sequences using a nearest-neighbor algorithm that merged closely related sequences. Alignment of CDR3 sequences to IMGT reference sequences was used to assign V, D and J gene segments. Each retained sequence needed at least a six-nucleotide match to both a V gene segment and a J gene segment. Rearrangements were classified as productive when the CDR3 lacked stop codons and remained in frame with V and J, and all other rearrangements were classified as non-productive. Following IMGT convention, CDR3 was defined as the stretch from the second conserved V-encoded cysteine to the conserved J-encoded phenylalanine. Sequences without an unambiguous match to a single V gene segment were excluded from the earlier analysis of approximately 600 of the donors. An earlier analysis of under 750 of the donors called V segments functional above 56.7% productive rearrangements and segregating when the between-donor standard deviation exceeded 5%. A statistical classification framework was built to diagnose cytomegalovirus status from the catalog of TCR beta chain sequences. In a later analysis, TCR nucleotide sequences were compared against IMGT/GENE-DB human TR gene sequences so that V and J genes could be assigned. A later analysis assigned CDR3 sequences and most-parsimonious VDJ recombination scenarios with the TCRdist pipeline. In a later analysis, each TCR beta chain was defined by its CDR3 amino acid sequence together with its V-gene family, and reads without a unique V-gene family were excluded. As a way to deal with suspected cross-contamination and a sequencing artifact, a later analysis dropped under 600 nucleotide sequences that were highly shared and had low generation probability. For each public chain, a later analysis derived a clonal expansion index from normalized ranks of inferred template counts within each repertoire. Generation probabilities in a later analysis came from a VDJ recombination model fitted to out-of-frame rearrangements, and those results were checked against IGoR. Hypergeometric tests were used in a later analysis to score TCR-TCR, TCR-HLA and TCR-CMV co-occurrence, with a repertoire-size bias correction applied to the TCR pairs. False discovery rates were estimated in a later analysis by permuting HLA or CMV assignments 20 times. A later analysis grouped co-occurring TCRs with DBSCAN, adding TCRdist sequence similarity when clustering within HLA-allele-positive subsets. Repertoires with fewer than 30,000 or more than 120,000 public chains, plus five repertoires with anomalous nucleotide sharing, were excluded from co-occurrence clustering. The table comes from immuneACCESS by way of TCRdb, which keeps in-frame sequences with V and J called. Part of the clones is missing from these tables; in studies checked, under half for an unresolved V gene and the rest for unknown reasons. The D gene and trimming were derived from the DNA, and the V and J assignments and clone size from that table. The sample records about 140,000 clones, approximately 79% of which are singletons. Less than 2% of the sample goes to the ten largest clones.

The study at large found these results: A later genetic analysis reported fewer N-insertions in productive TCRs among donors in an Asian-associated ancestry cluster than the roughly 650-donor mean. A further reported finding was that TCR beta sequences accurately predicted the HLA-A and HLA-B alleles for most subjects in the first cohort. Some 15 rarely observed V segments, including chromosome 9 orphons, were excluded from the earlier analysis of several hundred of the donors because counts were too low. Several of the top co-occurrence clusters appeared to be linked to parvovirus B19, influenza, CMV and Epstein-Barr virus, according to a later analysis. Most TCR sequences were observed very rarely across donors, whereas some public TCRs were present in many individuals. The classifier was reported to diagnose cytomegalovirus status with high specificity and sensitivity in both the original and validation cohorts. CMV serostatus was the only immune exposure information available for the cohort. In a later analysis, HLA-associated TCR beta chains were found to be more clonally expanded and to have lower generation probabilities than equally common non-associated chains. HLA typing was unavailable for some donors at each locus, so association tests used only the typed subset. Linkage disequilibrium might explain the correlated functional status among segregating V segments, but an unknown experimental factor could not be ruled out. The 87-base-pair reads could not distinguish some IMGT-functional V segments, including TRBV6-2 and TRBV6-3, so those segments were excluded. A later analysis found that most CMV-associated TCR beta chains appeared HLA-restricted, with HLA associations seemingly driven largely by CMV exposure. In a later genetic analysis, a missense DCLRE1C variant was associated with V-gene and J-gene trimming of TCR beta chains, and the association was replicated in an independent cohort. In a later analysis, TCR association rates were found to vary across HLA loci, with the most associated TCRs seen for DRB1 alleles and the fewest for HLA-C alleles. When HLA alleles, especially DR and DQ, strongly co-occurred, TCR associations were difficult to assign to individual alleles. The cohort was sequenced for TCR beta chains only, and without alpha or paired-chain data the features that could be detected were limited. A few of the identified cytomegalovirus-associated TCR beta chains were confirmed in vitro to be specific for cytomegalovirus antigens. Specific HLA alleles were associated with 16,951 TCR beta sequences at a false discovery rate of 0.05 in a later analysis. It was suggested by the authors that the approach could potentially be generalized to other disease states and immunological phenotypes. A total of 150 or so TCR beta chains were listed by the study as associated with cytomegalovirus. In an earlier analysis of fewer than 750 of the donors, most TCR beta V segments were observed in productive rearrangements about 87% or about 30% of the time, broadly matching IMGT annotations. Sequencing depth was assumed to be roughly uniform across donors in the presence/absence analyses, though that assumption may not hold. A cluster of highly shared sequence variants was judged likely to represent a technical artifact of the sequencing pipeline.

As encoded in the germline V gene (reference sequence), CDR1 is LNHNV while CDR2 is YYDKDF. The CDR3 sequence holds 14 residues, the cysteine and phenylalanine included. The retained sequence is limited to the CDR3, 42 bases, with the frame set at the first base. V gives up 3 bases and J gives up 3 bases, and the segment between their germline ends measures 12 bases. In total, roughly 710 healthy bone marrow donors made up the cohort. At the time of sampling, all cohort members were nominally healthy, though unrecorded immune exposures were likely present. The donor tested CMV seronegative and was one of the 352 seronegative cohort members. Each donor provided a peripheral blood sample, and peripheral blood mononuclear cells were used for TCR beta sequencing. The Qiagen DNeasy Blood Extraction Kit was used to extract genomic DNA from the blood cell samples.

This chain is built from TRBV15 and TRBJ2-7; TRBD1 is possibly the D segment (6 matching bases). The TCR sequence derives from a woman aged 25 to 39 in good health and CMV-seronegative. The sample comprised PBMCs. Here is the DNA: TGTGCCACCAGCAGGGGCCAGGGACACTACGAGCAGTACTTC. Its product reads: CATSRGQGHYEQYF.